The TCR beta chain described here comes from a study of molecular identifiers for immune sequencing clone quantification. Study conclusions and caveats: Detectable among about a million naive cells, according to reports, was Jurkat TCR RNA spiked in from one cell. Clones that had above 20 RNA copies took up over 99% of effector molecules but under 1% in naive cells.

From germline, CDR1 is SGHDN and CDR2 FVKESK. There are 17 residues in the CDR3. V lost 5 bases to trimming and J lost 6 bases, with 22 bases between them. This clonotype was seen a handful of times. Its matching antigen is unknown. TCRdb fed the PCR reads into MiXCR, producing one record per CDR3 protein. This sample has about 97,000 distinct CDR3 sequences; 30% to 35% occur once, and the top ten carry about a tenth. The sequence was obtained from a human donor in good health. Some libraries in this study had Jurkat cell RNA spiked in. The chain employs TRBV14 and TRBJ2-2; D possibly corresponds to TRBD2 (5 bases). The specimen sequenced was naive CD8+ T cells from blood, with Jurkat cell RNA spiked in. The subset is: FACS-sorted CD8+CD4-CCR7+CD45RA+ naive T cells. CDR3: CASSSVNLGAFAGELFF. The CDR3 DNA reads TGTGCCAGCAGCAGTGTCAACCTGGGAGCTTTCGCCGGGGAGCTGTTTTTT.